This T cell receptor (beta chain) was identified during a study of T cells in Graves' hyperthyroidism and ophthalmopathy. There were TCR beta CDR3 regions amplified from RNA transcripts. TCR CDR3 underwent first-round RT-PCR with the HTBI primer set. TCRdb called the multiplex PCR reads again in MiXCR, with one record for every CDR3 protein. The sample lists under 300,000 distinct CDR3 sequences, more than 10% occurring once. The CDR3 runs to 16 residues. The V end was cut by 2 bases, the J end by 5 bases, with 16 bases between. Germline V gives CDR1 MNHEY, CDR2 SVGEGT. The source of this sequence is a woman aged 30 to 39 with Graves' hyperthyroidism that later progressed to Graves' ophthalmopathy. J is TRBJ2-1 and V is TRBV6-2 or TRBV6-3; D is possibly TRBD1 (5 bases). Sequencing input: blood. In nucleotides, the CDR3 is TGTGCCAGCAGTTACCCCCCCACAACAGGCCACAATGAGCAGTTCTTC. Protein product: CASSYPPTTGHNEQFF.